What follows are 14 T cell receptor beta chains derived from one specimen sequenced in a study of cytomegalovirus exposure and HLA in healthy donors. Primers for the PCR totalled 60 Vbeta and 13 Jbeta. Here immunoSEQ multiplex PCR was the method, and the copy in TCRdb shows in-frame clones only, minus some. Of roughly 180,000 clones listed, over 70% were seen once; the top ten hold approximately 1.2%. The sequenced sample was PBMCs. The receptor source for this set is a boy aged 2 to 9 in good health and CMV-seronegative.

This rearrangement joins TRBV14 to TRBJ1-2; D is ambiguous. The V end lost 0 bases, the J end lost 4 bases, and 6 bases lay between the germline ends. The CDR3 has 13 amino acids. In germline, CDR1 is SGHDN, CDR2 FVKESK. The CDR3 DNA follows: TGTGCCAGCAGCCAAGAAATGAGCTATGGCTACACCTTC. Amino acid sequence: CASSQEMSYGYTF.

The chain is built from TRBV10-3 and TRBJ2-5, with D maybe TRBD1 (6 bases). The J call may be incorrect, as the DNA end agrees better with TRBJ2-7. Germline assignment: CDR1 ENHRY and CDR2 SYGVKD. The CDR3 runs to 13 residues. In DNA, the CDR3 is TGTGCCAGTGGTGGCCAGGGGACCTACGAGCAGTACTTC. Protein product: CASGGQGTYEQYF.

V gene TRBV5-6 combines with J gene TRBJ2-7; possibly TRBD2 for D (6 bases). Germline V CDR1 and CDR2: SGHDT, YYEEEE. V was clipped by 1 base and J by 3 bases, with 11 bases between them. This CDR3 is 14 amino acids long. CDR3 in amino acids: CASSLSGAGYEQYF. In DNA form, the CDR3 reads TGTGCCAGCAGCTTGTCGGGAGCAGGCTACGAGCAGTACTTC.

This chain links TRBV7-2 with TRBJ1-2; D uncertain. CDR3 size: 16 residues. Germline CDR1 is SGHTA and CDR2 is FQGNSA. V lost 0 bases and J 4 bases, leaving 15 bases between the germline ends. The CDR3 here is CASSLAEGYALYGYTF. In DNA form, the CDR3 reads TGTGCCAGCAGCTTAGCTGAGGGTTACGCCCTCTATGGCTACACCTTC. Full variable domain (remainder filled in from reference TRBV7-2 and TRBJ1-2): GAGVSQSPSNKVTEKGKDVELRCDPISGHTALYWYRQSLGQGLEFLIYFQGNSAPDKSGLPSDRFSAERTGGSVSTLTIQRTQQEDSAVYLCASSLAEGYALYGYTFGSGTRLTVV.

This clone was counted between two and nine times. Here the CDR3 reads CASSALQGNTEAFF. The CDR3, as DNA: TGTGCCAGCAGTGCACTACAGGGAAACACTGAAGCTTTCTTT. V usage is TRBV25-1 and J usage is TRBJ1-1; D is perhaps TRBD1 (6 bases). Germline V gives CDR1 MGHDK, CDR2 SYGVNS. The ends were cut back, 4 bases at V and 2 bases at J, with 11 bases in the middle. This CDR3 comprises 14 residues. Full variable domain (rest looked up from reference TRBV25-1 and TRBJ1-1): EADIYQTPRYLVIGTGKKITLECSQTMGHDKMYWYQQDPGMELHLIHYSYGVNSTEKGDLSSESTVSRIRTEHFPLTLESARPSHTSQYLCASSALQGNTEAFFGQGTRLTVV.

The V and J genes are TRBV19 and TRBJ1-1; D is uncertain. This CDR3 spans 15 amino acids. The V end was cut by 4 bases, the J end by 5 bases, with 17 bases between. Germline V gene sequence: CDR1 LNHDA, CDR2 SQIVND (reference sequence). CDR3 residues: CASSRLGRLGTEAFF. The CDR3 region has the DNA TGTGCCAGTAGTAGGCTCGGGAGGCTGGGTACTGAAGCTTTCTTT.

The V and J genes are TRBV2 and TRBJ2-5; 11 bases fit TRBD2. V gave up 8 bases and J gave up 6 bases; unmatched junction bases: 11. This CDR3 contains 15 residues. The germline gives CDR1 SNHLY, CDR2 FYNNEI. The CDR3 region is CASGPGTSGVQTQYF. The CDR3 region has the DNA TGTGCCAGCGGCCCCGGGACTAGCGGTGTGCAGACCCAGTACTTC.

This clone was counted a single time. The V call is TRBV7-2, the J call TRBJ1-3, with D maybe TRBD1 (6 bases). The CDR3 is made up of 14 amino acids. Germline-derived CDR1 and CDR2 are SGHTA and FQGNSA. Trimming took 2 bases from V and 7 from J, leaving 12 bases between them. The CDR3 DNA sequence: TGTGCCAGCAGCTTACAGGCAACAGGGAACACCATATATTTT. Its translation is CASSLQATGNTIYF.

This clone has a single count. V usage is TRBV11-2 and J usage is TRBJ1-1; 8 bases are a match to TRBD1. J lost 8 bases, V lost 4 bases, and 9 bases had no gene match. Germline CDR1 and CDR2: SGHAT and FQNNGV. The CDR3 covers 14 residues. CDR3 bases: TGTGCCAGCAGCTATCCAGGACAGGGAACGGAAGCTTTCTTT. Encoded protein: CASSYPGQGTEAFF. The variable domain in full, with the rest retrieved from reference TRBV11-2 and TRBJ1-1, is EAGVAQSPRYKIIEKRQSVAFWCNPISGHATLYWYQQILGQGPKLLIQFQNNGVVDDSQLPKDRFSAERLKGVDSTLKIQPAKLEDSAVYLCASSYPGQGTEAFFGQGTRLTVV.

The chain couples TRBV5-6 to TRBJ1-2; D is ambiguous. V was shortened by 0 bases and J by 0 bases, with 12 bases between the two germline ends. The CDR3 consists of 16 residues. Germline lookup yields CDR1 SGHDT and CDR2 YYEEEE. As DNA, the CDR3 is TGTGCCAGCAGCTTGGGCGGACTAAATCCTAACTATGGCTACACCTTC. Protein sequence: CASSLGGLNPNYGYTF.

CDR3 DNA: TGCGCCAGCAGCCCTCAAACAGGAGGGGCAGATACGCAGTATTTT. Residues: CASSPQTGGADTQYF. The chain couples TRBV4-3 to TRBJ2-3, with a possible D match to TRBD2 (6 bases). The CDR3 covers 15 residues. The V and J ends lost 4 bases and 4 bases respectively, with 15 bases between them. Germline V gene sequence: CDR1 LGHNA, CDR2 YSLEER.

The gene calls are TRBV25-1 and TRBJ1-2, with no clear D. Germline-derived CDR1 and CDR2 are MGHDK and SYGVNS. This CDR3 contains 11 residues. V lost 5 bases, J lost 4 bases, and 5 bases lay in between. Here the CDR3 DNA reads TGTGCCAGCAGTTCTAGCTATGGCTACACCTTC. This translates into CASSSSYGYTF.

V and J are TRBV4-1 and TRBJ2-5; D might be TRBD2 (6 bases). The CDR3 extends over 15 amino acids. V dropped 3 bases and J dropped 3 bases, with 14 bases sitting between them. Germline values: CDR1 MGHRA, CDR2 YSYEKL. The CDR3 reads CASSHYEGTEETQYF. CDR3 in DNA: TGCGCCAGCAGCCACTATGAGGGGACTGAAGAGACCCAGTACTTC.

In its sample, this clone was seen a few times. The gene calls are TRBV19 and TRBJ1-1; D unresolved. The CDR3 is 15 residues long. Deletions cut 6 bases from V and 4 bases from J, with 18 bases between. CDR1 is LNHDA, CDR2 SQIVND, per germline (reference sequence). The CDR3 sequence is CASSPARGLGTEAFF. DNA for the CDR3: TGTGCCAGTAGCCCCGCGCGGGGATTGGGCACTGAAGCTTTCTTT.